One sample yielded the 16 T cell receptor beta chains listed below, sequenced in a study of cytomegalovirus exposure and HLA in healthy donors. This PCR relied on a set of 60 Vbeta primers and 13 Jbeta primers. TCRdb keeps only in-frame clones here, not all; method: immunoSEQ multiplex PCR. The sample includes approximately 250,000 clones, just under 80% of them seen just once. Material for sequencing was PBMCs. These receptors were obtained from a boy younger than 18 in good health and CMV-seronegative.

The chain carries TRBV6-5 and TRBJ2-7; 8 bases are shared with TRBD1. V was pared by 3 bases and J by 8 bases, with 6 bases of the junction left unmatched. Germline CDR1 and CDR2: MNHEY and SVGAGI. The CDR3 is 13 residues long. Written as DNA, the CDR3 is TGTGCCAGCAGTTATGACGGACAGGGAAAGCAGTACTTC. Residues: CASSYDGQGKQYF.

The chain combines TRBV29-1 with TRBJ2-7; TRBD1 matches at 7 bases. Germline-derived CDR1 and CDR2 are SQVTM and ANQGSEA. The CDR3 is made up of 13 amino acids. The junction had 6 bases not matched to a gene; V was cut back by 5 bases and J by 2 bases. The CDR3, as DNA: TGCAGCGTTCAAACAACAGGGGCCTACGAGCAGTACTTC. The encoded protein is CSVQTTGAYEQYF.

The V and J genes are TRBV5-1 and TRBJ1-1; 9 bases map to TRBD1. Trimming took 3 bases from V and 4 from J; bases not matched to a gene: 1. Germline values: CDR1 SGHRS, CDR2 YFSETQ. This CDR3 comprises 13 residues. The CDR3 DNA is TGCGCCAGCAGCTCGGGACAGGGCACTGAAGCTTTCTTT. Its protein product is CASSSGQGTEAFF.

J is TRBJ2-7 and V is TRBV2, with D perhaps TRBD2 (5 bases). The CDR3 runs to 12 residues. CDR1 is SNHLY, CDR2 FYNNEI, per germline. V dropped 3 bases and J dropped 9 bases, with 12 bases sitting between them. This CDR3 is CASSDAASPQYF. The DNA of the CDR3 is TGTGCCAGCAGTGATGCGGCTAGCCCGCAGTACTTC.

CDR3 loop: CASSEANFPGTSGYLAKNIQYF. For the CDR3, the DNA is TGTGCCAGCAGTGAAGCTAATTTCCCCGGGACTAGCGGTTACTTAGCCAAAAACATTCAGTACTTC. The chain links TRBV6-1 to TRBJ2-4, with 11 bases identical to TRBD2. Germline assignment: CDR1 MNHNS and CDR2 SASEGT. With 0 bases clipped from V and 0 bases from J, the junction kept 16 bases outside the gene matches. This CDR3 contains 22 residues.

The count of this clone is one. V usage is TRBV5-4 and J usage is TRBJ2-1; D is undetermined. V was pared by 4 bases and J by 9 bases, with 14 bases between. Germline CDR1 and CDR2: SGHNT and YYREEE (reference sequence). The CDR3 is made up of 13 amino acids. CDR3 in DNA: TGTGCCAGCAGCCGCCCCGGTGGGCCTGAGCAGTTCTTC. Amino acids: CASSRPGGPEQFF. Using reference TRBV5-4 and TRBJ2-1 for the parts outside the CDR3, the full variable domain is ETGVTQSPTHLIKTRGQQVTLRCSSQSGHNTVSWYQQALGQGPQFIFQYYREEENGRGNFPPRFSGLQFPNYSSELNVNALELDDSALYLCASSRPGGPEQFFGPGTRLTVL.

The CDR3 protein is CASSFLSPSGTTRRNEQFF. CDR3 sequence (DNA): TGTGCCAGCAGCTTTCTTTCACCTTCCGGGACAACCAGGAGGAATGAGCAGTTCTTC. V and J are TRBV7-6 and TRBJ2-1; D possibly corresponds to TRBD1 (6 bases). The CDR3 has 19 amino acids. The germline V and J ends were trimmed by 3 bases and 7 bases, with 28 bases remaining between them. Germline V gives CDR1 SGHVS, CDR2 FNYEAQ.

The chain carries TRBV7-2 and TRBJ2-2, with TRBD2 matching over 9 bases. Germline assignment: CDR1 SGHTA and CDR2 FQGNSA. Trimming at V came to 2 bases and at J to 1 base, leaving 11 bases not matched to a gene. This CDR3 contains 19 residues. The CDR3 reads CASSLQAGGPTLNTGELFF. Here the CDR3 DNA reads TGTGCCAGCAGCTTACAAGCGGGAGGCCCCACCCTGAACACCGGGGAGCTGTTTTTT.

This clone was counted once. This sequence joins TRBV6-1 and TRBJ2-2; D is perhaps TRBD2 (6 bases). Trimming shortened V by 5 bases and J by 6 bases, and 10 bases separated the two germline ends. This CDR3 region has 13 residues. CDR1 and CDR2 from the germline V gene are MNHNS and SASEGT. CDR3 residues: CASSTRLAGELFF. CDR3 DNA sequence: TGTGCCAGCAGTACCCGACTAGCCGGGGAGCTGTTTTTT.

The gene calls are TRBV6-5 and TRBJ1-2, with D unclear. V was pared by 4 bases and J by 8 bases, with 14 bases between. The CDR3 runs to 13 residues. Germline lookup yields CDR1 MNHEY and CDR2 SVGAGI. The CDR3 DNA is TGTGCCAGCAGTTCTCTAGCGATTACGGGCTACACCTTC. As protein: CASSSLAITGYTF.

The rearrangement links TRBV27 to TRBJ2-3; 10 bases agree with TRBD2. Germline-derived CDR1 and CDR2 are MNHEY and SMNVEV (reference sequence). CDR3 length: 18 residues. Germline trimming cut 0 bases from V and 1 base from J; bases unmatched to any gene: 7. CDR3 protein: CASSLSPLAGARTDTQYF. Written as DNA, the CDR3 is TGTGCCAGCAGTTTATCCCCCCTAGCGGGGGCTCGCACAGATACGCAGTATTTT.

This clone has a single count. Written as DNA, the CDR3 is TGTGCCAGCTCACCACAATTTCAGGGTAGAATGAACACTGAAGCTTTCTTT. It specifies CASSPQFQGRMNTEAFF. This chain uses TRBV18 with TRBJ1-1, with D possibly matching TRBD1 (5 bases). The V end was cut by 1 base, the J end by 0 bases, with 15 bases between. Germline CDR1 reads KGHSH; CDR2 reads LQKENI. The CDR3 covers 17 residues.

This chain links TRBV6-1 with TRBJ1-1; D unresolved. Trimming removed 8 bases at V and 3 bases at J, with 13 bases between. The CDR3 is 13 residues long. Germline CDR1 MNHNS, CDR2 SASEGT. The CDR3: CASRDLGDTEAFF. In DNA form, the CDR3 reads TGTGCCAGCCGGGATCTTGGGGACACTGAAGCTTTCTTT.

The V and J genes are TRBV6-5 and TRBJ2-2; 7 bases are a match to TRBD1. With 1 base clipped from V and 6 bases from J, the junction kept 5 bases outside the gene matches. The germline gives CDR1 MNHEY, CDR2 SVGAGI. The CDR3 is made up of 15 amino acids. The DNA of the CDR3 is TGTGCCAGCAGTTACTTGGGGACAGAGGCCGGGGAGCTGTTTTTT. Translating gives CASSYLGTEAGELFF.

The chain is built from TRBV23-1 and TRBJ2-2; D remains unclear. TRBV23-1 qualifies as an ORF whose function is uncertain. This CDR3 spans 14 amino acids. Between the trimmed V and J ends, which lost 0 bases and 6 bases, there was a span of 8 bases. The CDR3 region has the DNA TGCGCCAGCAGTCAATCTCTCGAGGCCGGGGAGCTGTTTTTT. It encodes CASSQSLEAGELFF.

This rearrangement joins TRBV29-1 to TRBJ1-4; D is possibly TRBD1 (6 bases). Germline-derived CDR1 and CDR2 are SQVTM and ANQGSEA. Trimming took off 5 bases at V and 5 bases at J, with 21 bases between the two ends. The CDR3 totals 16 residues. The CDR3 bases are TGCAGCGTTAACCTATATATCAGGGGACGGAATGAAAAACTGTTTTTT. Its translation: CSVNLYIRGRNEKLFF.